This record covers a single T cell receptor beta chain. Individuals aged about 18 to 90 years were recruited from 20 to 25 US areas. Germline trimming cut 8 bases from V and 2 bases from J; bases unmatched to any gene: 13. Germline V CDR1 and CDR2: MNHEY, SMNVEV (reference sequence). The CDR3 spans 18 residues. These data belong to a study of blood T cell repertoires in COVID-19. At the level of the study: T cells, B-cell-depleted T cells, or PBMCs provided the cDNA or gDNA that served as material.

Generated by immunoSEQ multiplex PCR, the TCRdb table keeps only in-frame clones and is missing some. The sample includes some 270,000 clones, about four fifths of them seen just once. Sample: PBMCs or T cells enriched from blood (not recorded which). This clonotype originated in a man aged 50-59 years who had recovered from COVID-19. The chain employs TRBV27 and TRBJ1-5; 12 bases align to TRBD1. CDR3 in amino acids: CASRPSGTGGRGNQPQHF. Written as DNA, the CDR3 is TGTGCCAGCCGCCCCTCCGGGACAGGGGGCCGGGGCAATCAGCCCCAGCATTTT.